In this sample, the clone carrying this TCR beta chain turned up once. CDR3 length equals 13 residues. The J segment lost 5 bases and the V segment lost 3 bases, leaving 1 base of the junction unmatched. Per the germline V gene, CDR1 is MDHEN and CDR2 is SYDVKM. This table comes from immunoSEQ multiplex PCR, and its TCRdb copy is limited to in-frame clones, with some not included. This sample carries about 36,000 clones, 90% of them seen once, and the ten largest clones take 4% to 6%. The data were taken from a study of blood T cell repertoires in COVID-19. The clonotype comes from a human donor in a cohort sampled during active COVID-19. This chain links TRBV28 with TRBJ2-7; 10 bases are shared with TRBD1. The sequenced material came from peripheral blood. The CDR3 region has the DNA TGTGCCAGCAGTTTGACAGGGGGCAACGAGCAGTACTTC. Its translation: CASSLTGGNEQYF.